These T cell receptor beta chains were read from a single sample in a study of blood T cell repertoires in COVID-19. Produced via immunoSEQ multiplex PCR; TCRdb's table is partial and in-frame only. The sample holds a few hundred thousand clones, approximately 90% seen once. The material sequenced was peripheral blood. These receptors all come from a man younger than 45 with acute or convalescent COVID-19. CDR3s include the opening cysteine and the closing phenylalanine or tryptophan. D genes are given only for firm matches. Clone size is shown for a subset of rows, as once, few, many or a class of expanded clone.

v_gene	abundance	d_gene	len	j_gene	CDR3aa	CDR3nt
TRBV28	NA	TRBD1	14	TRBJ1-6	CASTVDRGGSPLHF	TGTGCCAGCACCGTTGACAGGGGAGGATCACCCCTCCACTTT
TRBV5-1	NA	TRBD2	16	TRBJ2-3	CASSRGTSGSTDTQYF	TGCGCCAGCAGCAGGGGGACTAGCGGTAGCACAGATACGCAGTATTTT
TRBV30	few	TRBD1	14	TRBJ2-7	CAWSVRQGGSEQYF	TGTGCCTGGAGTGTAAGACAGGGTGGAAGCGAGCAGTACTTC
TRBV5-4	NA	TRBD1	15	TRBJ1-6	CASTQTTGGWSPLHF	TGTGCCAGCACCCAAACGACAGGGGGCTGGTCACCCCTCCACTTT
TRBV28	NA	NA	15	TRBJ1-1	CASSSFRGTNTEAFF	TGTGCCAGCAGTTCGTTCCGGGGGACGAACACTGAAGCTTTCTTT
TRBV9	NA	NA	14	TRBJ2-1	CASSVGGSSDEQFF	TGTGCCAGCAGCGTAGGCGGGTCCTCGGATGAGCAGTTCTTC
TRBV14	NA	NA	14	TRBJ1-6	CASSHYSGRNQLHF	TGTGCCAGCAGCCACTATTCAGGGAGGAATCAGCTCCACTTT
TRBV14	NA	NA	15	TRBJ1-1	CASSQDYGGRIEAFF	TGTGCCAGCAGCCAAGATTACGGGGGGCGCATTGAAGCTTTCTTT
TRBV30	NA	TRBD1	14	TRBJ2-5	CAWSTGQGSETQYF	TGTGCCTGGAGTACGGGACAGGGGTCAGAGACCCAGTACTTC
TRBV13	NA	TRBD2	17	TRBJ2-3	CASSHQGILGLVDTQYF	TGTGCCAGCAGCCACCAGGGGATCCTGGGACTAGTGGATACGCAGTATTTT
TRBV6-5	NA	TRBD1	13	TRBJ1-1	CAFGAGTGLEAFF	TGTGCCTTTGGAGCCGGGACAGGGCTTGAAGCTTTCTTT
TRBV19	NA	TRBD1	13	TRBJ2-5	CASSLTGGETQYF	TGTGCCAGTAGCCTGACAGGGGGGGAGACCCAGTACTTC
TRBV21-1	NA	NA	15	TRBJ2-3	CASTKAERMGNTQYF	TGTGCCAGCACCAAAGCCGAGCGGATGGGAAATACGCAGTATTTT
TRBV19	NA	TRBD1	16	TRBJ2-7	CASSTDRDRVLYEQYF	TGTGCCAGTAGTACTGACCGGGACAGGGTACTCTACGAGCAGTACTTC
TRBV6-6	NA	TRBD2	16	TRBJ2-3	CASSFPASGRTDTQYF	TGTGCCAGCAGTTTCCCAGCTAGCGGCCGCACAGATACGCAGTATTTT
TRBV27	few	TRBD1	13	TRBJ1-1	CASRQGANTEAFF	TGTGCCAGCCGACAGGGGGCGAACACTGAAGCTTTCTTT
TRBV19	NA	TRBD1	16	TRBJ1-4	CASSPTPGTDNEKLFF	TGTGCCAGTAGTCCGACCCCCGGGACAGATAATGAAAAACTGTTTTTT
TRBV19	NA	NA	15	TRBJ1-3	CASRTAGGPGNTIYF	TGTGCCAGTAGGACTGCCGGGGGGCCTGGAAACACCATATATTTT
TRBV18	NA	TRBD1	18	TRBJ1-3	CASSPVPGQVRSGNTIYF	TGTGCCAGCTCACCCGTCCCGGGACAGGTTCGCTCTGGAAACACCATATATTTT
TRBV28	NA	NA	15	TRBJ2-7	CASSPWTTMTYEQYF	TGTGCCAGCAGCCCATGGACTACAATGACCTACGAGCAGTACTTC
TRBV27	NA	NA	15	TRBJ2-6	CASSLSRSGANVLTF	TGTGCCAGCAGTTTATCCAGATCTGGGGCCAACGTCCTGACTTTC
TRBV29-1	once	TRBD2	13	TRBJ2-7	CSVALASKYEQYF	TGCAGCGTGGCACTAGCGTCCAAGTACGAGCAGTACTTC
TRBV28	NA	NA	11	TRBJ1-1	CVSRGHTEAFF	TGTGTCTCGCGGGGTCACACTGAAGCTTTCTTT
TRBV28	NA	NA	17	TRBJ2-5	CASSLFPSGSPGETQYF	TGTGCCAGCAGTTTATTCCCCTCAGGTTCCCCCGGAGAGACCCAGTACTTC
TRBV6-6	NA	NA	14	TRBJ1-3	CASSPQPSGNTIYF	TGTGCCAGCAGTCCACAGCCCTCTGGAAACACCATATATTTT
TRBV9	NA	TRBD2	16	TRBJ2-1	CASSVGGLAVDNEQFF	TGTGCCAGCAGCGTAGGTGGCCTAGCGGTCGACAATGAGCAGTTCTTC
TRBV28	NA	NA	16	TRBJ1-4	CASSATRGSTNEKLFF	TGTGCCAGCAGTGCTACCAGGGGTTCAACTAATGAAAAACTGTTTTTT
TRBV9	NA	NA	15	TRBJ2-6	CASSRSGSGANVLTF	TGTGCCAGCAGCAGGTCGGGCTCTGGGGCCAACGTCCTGACTTTC
TRBV18	NA	NA	15	TRBJ2-1	CASSPRQGIGDEQFF	TGTGCCAGCTCACCAAGGCAGGGGATAGGCGATGAGCAGTTCTTC
TRBV28	few	NA	16	TRBJ1-2	CASSSINLGGLYGYTF	TGTGCCAGCAGTTCGATCAACCTGGGGGGTCTCTATGGCTACACCTTC
TRBV5-4	NA	TRBD2	15	TRBJ2-1	CASSSGLAGGNEQFF	TGTGCCAGCAGCTCGGGACTAGCGGGAGGCAATGAGCAGTTCTTC
TRBV3-1/TRBV3-2	NA	NA	16	TRBJ1-2	CASSQVSPRQAYGYTF	TGTGCCAGCAGCCAAGTTTCCCCCCGCCAGGCCTATGGCTACACCTTC
TRBV5-1	NA	NA	14	TRBJ1-3	CASSHGEGGNTIYF	TGCGCCAGCAGCCACGGGGAGGGAGGAAACACCATATATTTT